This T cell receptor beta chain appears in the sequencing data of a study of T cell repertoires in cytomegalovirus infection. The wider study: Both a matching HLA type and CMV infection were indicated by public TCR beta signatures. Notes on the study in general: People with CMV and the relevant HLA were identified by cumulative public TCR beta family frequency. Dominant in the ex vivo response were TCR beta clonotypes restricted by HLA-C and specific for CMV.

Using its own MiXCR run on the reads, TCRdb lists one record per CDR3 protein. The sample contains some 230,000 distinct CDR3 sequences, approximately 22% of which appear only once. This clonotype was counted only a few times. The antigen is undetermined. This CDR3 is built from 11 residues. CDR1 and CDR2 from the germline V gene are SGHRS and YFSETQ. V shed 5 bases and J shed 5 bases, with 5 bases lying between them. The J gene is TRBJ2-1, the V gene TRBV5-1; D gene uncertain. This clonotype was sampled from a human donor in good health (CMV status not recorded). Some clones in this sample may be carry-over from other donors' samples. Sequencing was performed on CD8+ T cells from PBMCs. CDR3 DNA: TGCGCCAGCAGAACCAACAATGAGCAGTTCTTC. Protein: CASRTNNEQFF.